This entry concerns a single T cell receptor beta chain. Its antigen is not known. The method was immunoSEQ multiplex PCR; TCRdb's version includes in-frame clones alone and lacks a portion of them. The sample has 9,000 to 13,000 clones; around 93% are singletons. The CDR3 loop spans 19 amino acids. The V gene's germline CDR1 is SEHNR and CDR2 FQNEAQ (reference sequence). V was pared by 1 base and J by 7 bases, with 14 bases of the junction left unmatched. The entry originates in a study of graft-versus-host responses after intestinal transplantation. Background on the study: Anti-thymocyte globulin induction, then tacrolimus and steroids for two to four years, went to all recipients. Study-wide results and caveats: Association was observed between peak circulating GvH clone levels and early post-transplant HvG declines.

This chain joins TRBV7-9 and TRBJ2-1; TRBD2 matches 12 bases. The specimen comprised PBMCs, sampled 40 to 45 days after intestinal transplantation. The TCR sequence derives from a human patient who received an intestinal transplant, so some T cells may come from the graft donor. The CDR3 sequence is CASSLVLAGGLRLGNEQFF. As DNA, the CDR3 is TGTGCCAGCAGCTTAGTCCTAGCGGGGGGGCTCCGGTTGGGGAATGAGCAGTTCTTC.